Each of the 18 T cell receptor beta chains below was sequenced from the same sample in a study of CD8 T cells in Susac syndrome. Random hexamers were used to reverse transcribe an amount of roughly 0.5 to 1 ug RNA. TCRdb analysed the immunoSEQ multiplex PCR reads with MiXCR anew, one entry per CDR3 protein. The data contain 300,000 to 350,000 distinct CDR3 sequences, 92% of them singletons. Specimen: CD4+ T cells from PBMCs. These receptors were obtained from a human donor with multiple sclerosis.

The chain joins TRBV7-8 to TRBJ2-3; tentatively, D is TRBD1 (5 bases). CDR1 and CDR2 from the germline V gene are SGHVS and FQNEAQ. Trimming removed 0 bases from V and 3 bases from J, with 7 bases in between. This CDR3 region has 14 residues. CDR3 sequence (DNA): TGTGCCAGCAGCTTAGCGGGGCATACAGATACGCAGTATTTT. Amino acids: CASSLAGHTDTQYF.

This clonotype has just one count. The chain combines TRBV2 with TRBJ2-5; D gene uncertain. The germline V and J ends were trimmed by 7 bases and 0 bases, with 6 bases remaining between them. The CDR3 consists of 12 residues. The germline CDR1 and CDR2 sequences are SNHLY and FYNNEI. Here the CDR3 reads CASTWNQETQYF. DNA of the CDR3: TGTGCCAGCACCTGGAACCAAGAGACCCAGTACTTC.

V is TRBV7-2 and J is TRBJ2-3; 7 nucleotides align to TRBD2. CDR1 and CDR2 (germline): SGHTA, FQGNSA. The CDR3 sequence is 15 residues long. J gave up 6 bases and V 6 bases, and 12 bases lay outside the gene matches. CDR3 protein: CASRRAGAGPDTQYF. In DNA, the CDR3 is TGTGCCAGCAGGCGGGCGGGAGCCGGGCCGGATACGCAGTATTTT.

J is TRBJ2-2 and V is TRBV30, with D perhaps matching TRBD1 or TRBD2 (5 bases each). Germline V CDR1 and CDR2: GTSNPN, SVGIG (reference sequence). Trimming shortened V by 8 bases and J by 4 bases, and 17 bases separated the two germline ends. The CDR3 runs to 14 residues. The CDR3 sequence: CAGSGAERTGELFF. The CDR3, as DNA: TGTGCCGGCTCCGGGGCCGAGCGCACCGGGGAGCTGTTTTTT.

The chain has TRBV7-2 and TRBJ2-3; D is ambiguous. The CDR3 totals 13 residues. The germline gives CDR1 SGHTA, CDR2 FQGNSA. V lost 2 bases to trimming and J lost 4 bases, with 7 bases between them. The CDR3 DNA is TGTGCCAGCAGCTTAACTTGGGCAGATACGCAGTATTTT. Translating gives CASSLTWADTQYF.

This chain links TRBV20-1 with TRBJ1-4; D ambiguous. Between the trimmed V and J ends, which lost 5 bases and 0 bases, there was a span of 13 bases. This CDR3 comprises 15 residues. CDR1 DFQATT and CDR2 SNEGSKA come from the germline V gene (reference sequence). The CDR3 coding sequence is TGCAGTGCTTCCCGCGGGCCAGCAACTAATGAAAAACTGTTTTTT. As protein: CSASRGPATNEKLFF.

The chain combines TRBV9 with TRBJ2-3, with 9 bases aligning to TRBD2. Per the germline V gene, CDR1 is SGDLS and CDR2 is YYNGEE. V shed 0 bases and J 5 bases; nucleotides not matched to a gene: 10. CDR3 length: 17 residues. CDR3 amino acids: CASSVDIAGAFGDTQYF. In DNA form, the CDR3 reads TGTGCCAGCAGCGTAGATATAGCGGGGGCTTTCGGAGATACGCAGTATTTT.

The V and J genes are TRBV4-1 and TRBJ1-5; D may be TRBD1 (6 bases). Germline loops: CDR1 MGHRA, CDR2 YSYEKL. The ends were cut back, 1 base at V and 7 bases at J, with 14 bases in the middle. CDR3 size: 15 residues. For the CDR3, the DNA is TGCGCCAGCAGCCAAGTCCGGGGGCGGAGACAGCCCCAGCATTTT. Encoded protein: CASSQVRGRRQPQHF.

This clonotype has just a few counts. The chain couples TRBV6-6 to TRBJ1-6; D unresolved. The ends were cut back, 0 bases at V and 7 bases at J, with 13 bases in the middle. The CDR3 spans 16 residues. CDR1 is MNHNY and CDR2 is SVGAGI in the germline V gene (reference sequence). CDR3 protein: CASSYSGFHANSPLHF. The CDR3 DNA is TGTGCCAGCAGTTACTCAGGGTTCCATGCAAATTCACCCCTCCACTTT.

V and J are TRBV28 and TRBJ1-2; D call uncertain. This CDR3 is built from 14 residues. V was pared by 2 bases and J by 2 bases, with 9 bases between. Germline V CDR1 and CDR2: MDHEN, SYDVKM. For the CDR3, the DNA is TGTGCCAGCAGTTTAGAGGTTATCAACTATGGCTACACCTTC. Translating it yields CASSLEVINYGYTF.

The chain links TRBV28 to TRBJ2-1; 10 bases fit TRBD2. J was trimmed by 6 bases and V by 6 bases; bases with no gene match: 5. The CDR3 is 14 amino acids. Looked up from germline, CDR1 is MDHEN and CDR2 is SYDVKM. DNA for the CDR3: TGTGCCAGCAGAGAACTAGCGGGAATCAATGAGCAGTTCTTC. Residues: CASRELAGINEQFF.

This chain connects TRBV5-6 to TRBJ1-5; no definite D call. CDR1 and CDR2 from the germline V gene are SGHDT and YYEEEE. CDR3 length: 17 amino acids. V dropped 2 bases and J dropped 5 bases, with 20 bases sitting between them. CDR3 DNA: TGTGCCAGCAGCTTTGGCCGCTTCTCTTGGTCGGATCAGCCCCAGCATTTT. The encoded protein is CASSFGRFSWSDQPQHF. The whole variable domain, filled in from reference TRBV5-6 and TRBJ1-5, reads DAGVTQSPTHLIKTRGQQVTLRCSPKSGHDTVSWYQQALGQGPQFIFQYYEEEERQRGNFPDRFSGHQFPNYSSELNVNALLLGDSALYLCASSFGRFSWSDQPQHFGDGTRLSIL.

This rearrangement joins TRBV12-3 or TRBV12-4 to TRBJ2-1; D unclear. CDR3 length: 13 residues. V was cut by 6 bases and J by 12 bases, with 18 bases left in between. The chain's CDR3 is CASSPDWRQVQFF. The CDR3, as DNA: TGTGCCAGCAGCCCCGACTGGCGTCAGGTGCAGTTCTTC.

The chain employs TRBV4-1 and TRBJ1-4, with D possibly TRBD1 on 6 matching bases. The V end lost 3 bases, the J end lost 4 bases, and 21 bases lay between the germline ends. Germline assignment: CDR1 MGHRA and CDR2 YSYEKL. This CDR3 is built from 18 residues. CDR3 amino acids: CASSHPKTGQTINEKLFF. The CDR3 nucleotides are TGCGCCAGCAGCCATCCAAAGACAGGCCAAACGATTAATGAAAAACTGTTTTTT.

The chain joins TRBV6-2 or TRBV6-3 to TRBJ2-1; the D gene is possibly TRBD2 (6 bases). This CDR3 spans 14 amino acids. From germline, CDR1 is MNHEY and CDR2 SVGEGT. Trimming shortened V by 0 bases and J by 4 bases, and 7 bases separated the two germline ends. CDR3 sequence (DNA): TGTGCCAGCAGTTACTCTGGGACTTACAATGAGCAGTTCTTC. As protein: CASSYSGTYNEQFF.

The chain combines TRBV15 with TRBJ2-7; possibly TRBD1 or TRBD2 for D (5 bases each). The CDR3 contains 17 residues. Germline V gene lookup returns CDR1 LNHNV and CDR2 YYDKDF (reference sequence). The ends were cut back, 0 bases at V and 0 bases at J, with 15 bases in the middle. The CDR3 DNA sequence: TGTGCCACCAGCAGAGATCTTAGTCGGGGCCGCTCCTACGAGCAGTACTTC. Amino acids: CATSRDLSRGRSYEQYF.

This chain joins TRBV7-9 and TRBJ2-1; 8 bases are shared with TRBD2. CDR3 length: 15 amino acids. J lost 6 bases, V lost 8 bases, and 12 bases had no gene match. Germline assignment: CDR1 SEHNR and CDR2 FQNEAQ (reference sequence). CDR3 loop: CASGLGLVAPNEQFF. The DNA for the CDR3 is TGTGCCAGCGGGCTGGGACTAGTCGCCCCCAATGAGCAGTTCTTC. Variable domain in full (rest from reference TRBV7-9 and TRBJ2-1): DTGVSQNPRHKITKRGQNVTFRCDPISEHNRLYWYRQTLGQGPEFLTYFQNEAQLEKSRLLSDRFSAERPKGSFSTLEIQRTEQGDSAMYLCASGLGLVAPNEQFFGPGTRLTVL.

This clonotype has only a few counts. V and J are TRBV7-2 and TRBJ2-2, with 8 positions matching TRBD1. Losses at the gene ends were 1 base for V and 2 bases for J; bases not matched to a gene: 3. The CDR3 contains 16 residues. The germline V gene encodes CDR1 SGHTA and CDR2 FQGNSA. CDR3: CASSLGGQANTGELFF. In DNA, the CDR3 is TGTGCCAGCAGCTTAGGGGGACAGGCCAACACCGGGGAGCTGTTTTTT.